This is a list of T cell receptor beta chains from one sample in a study of blood T cell repertoires in COVID-19. The method was immunoSEQ multiplex PCR; TCRdb's version includes in-frame clones alone and lacks a portion of them. Of over 80,000 clones in the sample, 70% to 90% are singletons; the top ten hold 15% to 20%. Specimen: peripheral blood. Every receptor here comes from a human donor in a cohort sampled during active COVID-19. Both conserved end residues are part of each CDR3. Each record gives: J gene, D gene, clone size, V gene, CDR3 DNA, CDR3 protein. A D gene is named only where the DNA matches it firmly. Clone size is given for some rows only: seen once, a few or many times, or a class if the clone is expanded.

TRBJ2-7 TRBD1 . TRBV27 TGTGCCAGCAGAACCCTCGGACAGGGATCGGTAGAGCAGTACTTC CASRTLGQGSVEQYF
TRBJ2-7 TRBD1 . TRBV2 TGTGCCAGCAGTGTCAGGACAGGGACTTACGAGCAGTACTTC CASSVRTGTYEQYF
TRBJ1-2 . . TRBV9 TGTGCCAGCAGCGTAGACGGGAACAGGGACTATGGCTACACCTTC CASSVDGNRDYGYTF
TRBJ2-7 TRBD2 once TRBV28 TGTGCCAGCAGTAGGCAGGGACTAGCGGCCTACGAGCAGTACTTC CASSRQGLAAYEQYF
TRBJ1-1 . . TRBV5-4 TGTGCCAGCAGCTTTATGGCGGGTGAAGCTTTCTTT CASSFMAGEAFF
TRBJ2-7 TRBD2 . TRBV9 TGTGCCAGCAGCGTAGGTCTCAGCGGGGGTACCTACGAGCAGTACTTC CASSVGLSGGTYEQYF
TRBJ2-2 . . TRBV29-1 TGCAGCGTCTTGACCGGGGAGCTGTTTTTT CSVLTGELFF
TRBJ2-7 TRBD1 . TRBV23-1 TGCGCCAGCAGCACATACTGCGACGCCGGGACAGTGTCCTACGAGCAGTACTTC CASSTYCDAGTVSYEQYF
TRBJ2-1 TRBD2 few TRBV15 TGTGCCACCAGCAGACCCGGGACTAGCGGCTACAATGAGCAGTTCTTC CATSRPGTSGYNEQFF
TRBJ2-1 TRBD2 . TRBV6-8 TGTGCCAGCAGCTTCACCGCTAGCGGGAGAATGTCCTACAATGAGCAGTTCTTC CASSFTASGRMSYNEQFF
TRBJ2-7 TRBD2 . TRBV6-1 TGTGCCAGCAGTGATCGAGGCGGGAGAGCCTACGAGCAGTACTTC CASSDRGGRAYEQYF
TRBJ1-3 TRBD1 few TRBV11-2 TGTGCCAGCAGGGGACAGATCTCTGGAAACACCATATATTTT CASRGQISGNTIYF
TRBJ1-1 . . TRBV27 TGTGCCAGCAGTCTAACTCCGGTAGCCCCGACTGAAGCTTTCTTT CASSLTPVAPTEAFF
TRBJ1-2 . . TRBV25-1 TGTGCCAGCAGTCCCCGAGGGGGACCTTATGGCTACACCTTC CASSPRGGPYGYTF
TRBJ2-1 TRBD2 few TRBV15 TGTGCCACCAGCAGAGAGCTGACTAGCGGGACGAACAATGAGCAGTTCTTC CATSRELTSGTNNEQFF
TRBJ2-3 . . TRBV21-1 TGTGCCAGCAGCACCGGGACTAGCGGGTGCACAGATACGCAGTATTTT CASSTGTSGCTDTQYF
TRBJ1-1 TRBD1 . TRBV28 TGTGCCAGCAGTCCGCACCGATCATTCGACAGGGGCACTGAAGCTTTCTTT CASSPHRSFDRGTEAFF
TRBJ1-1 . once TRBV24-1 TGTGCCACCAGTGACTCTAATAGGGGCGCCGGCACTGAAGCTTTCTTT CATSDSNRGAGTEAFF
TRBJ1-1 . . TRBV6-5 TGTGCCAGCAGCAAGACAGCTATGAACACTGAAGCTTTCTTT CASSKTAMNTEAFF
TRBJ1-4 . . TRBV2 TGTGCCAGCAGGGTAGGGAGTTGGGAAAAACTGTTTTTT CASRVGSWEKLFF
TRBJ2-6 . . TRBV18 TGTGCCAGCTCACCACGACAGTCCTCTGGGGCCAACGTCCTGACTTTC CASSPRQSSGANVLTF
TRBJ2-5 TRBD1 . TRBV29-1 TGCAGCGTTGAAGGACAGGGGAACGATTACCAAGAGACCCAGTACTTC CSVEGQGNDYQETQYF
TRBJ2-5 TRBD2 . TRBV27 TGTGCCAGCAGAAGACTAGCGGGGATCCTAGAGACCCAGTACTTC CASRRLAGILETQYF
TRBJ1-1 . once TRBV18 TGTGCCAGCTCACCGGTTTACCCGGGAGGCACTGAAGCTTTCTTT CASSPVYPGGTEAFF
TRBJ2-5 . . TRBV5-4 TGTGCCAGCAGCTTGCTTTCGGAAGAGACCCAGTACTTC CASSLLSEETQYF
TRBJ2-7 TRBD1 . TRBV19 TGTGCCAGTAGCAAATACCGGGACAGAATCACCAACCCCCTCTACGAGCAGTACTTC CASSKYRDRITNPLYEQYF
TRBJ1-3 . . TRBV10-3 TGTGCCATCAGGACAGATAGCTCTGGAAACACCATATATTTT CAIRTDSSGNTIYF
TRBJ1-6 TRBD1 once TRBV5-8 TGTGCCAGCAGCTTGGCCCTGACAGGGGGTTCACCCCTCCACTTT CASSLALTGGSPLHF
TRBJ1-2 TRBD1 . TRBV6-2/TRBV6-3 TGTGCCAGCAGTTACTTGGGACAGGGGGATGGCTACACCTTC CASSYLGQGDGYTF
TRBJ2-1 . . TRBV27 TGTGCCAGCAGTTTCCTGAAGGACTCCAATGAGCAGTTCTTC CASSFLKDSNEQFF
TRBJ2-3 . . TRBV6-1 TGTGCCAGCAGTGAAAGTCGGGGTGCAGATACGCAGTATTTT CASSESRGADTQYF
TRBJ2-4 TRBD2 . TRBV2 TGTGCCATCAGACTCGGACTAGGGGAAAACATTCAGTACTTC CAIRLGLGENIQYF
TRBJ1-1 . . TRBV5-1 TGCGCCAGCAGCTTGGCCCACCGGAGTGGCACTGAAGCTTTCTTT CASSLAHRSGTEAFF
TRBJ1-6 TRBD1 few TRBV6-5 TGTGCCAGCAGACCGGGACAGACGAATTCACCCCTCCACTTT CASRPGQTNSPLHF
TRBJ2-6 . . TRBV19 TGTGCCAGTAGTACGGACAGCTCTGGGGCCAACGTCCTGACTTTC CASSTDSSGANVLTF